Given below is one T cell receptor beta chain in context. Its antigen is unknown. No much larger clonotype is one base removed from it; base qualities were not supplied. This record belongs to a study of breast tumors, draining lymph nodes, adjacent tissues (dated by TCRdb to the mid-2010s). Background on the whole study: The study compared TCR beta repertoires across tumor, adjacent nontumor tissue and axillary lymph nodes from breast cancer patients. The study aimed to assess the relationships and possible T-cell exchange between tumor, surrounding tissue and draining lymph node repertoires in human breast cancer. The paper as a whole reports these results and caveats: The data were considered consistent with most tumor T cells being derived from the lymph node and subsequently expanding within tumor tissue. Tumor and nontumor tissue repertoires were significantly more similar in luminal-like than in basal-like breast cancer. Tumor T-cell repertoires showed less diversity than lymph node repertoires and more diversity than nontumor tissue repertoires, and tumor T-cell repertoires showed preferential V and J gene usage. The conclusion that tumor T cells originate in lymph nodes was presented as consistent with a hypothesis rather than as directly demonstrated.

Trimming accounts for 5 bases at V and 0 bases at J, while the number of junction bases matched to no gene is 5. CDR1 is given as MDHEN and CDR2 as SYDVKM, both from the germline V gene. The CDR3 spans 16 residues, from the cysteine through the phenylalanine. CDR3 DNA only is kept here, 48 bases in frame from base 1. Lymph node samples were obtained from the axillary draining lymph nodes of breast cancer patients. Sequencer: Illumina HiSeq 2000. Multiplex PCR amplification was used to generate the TCR beta chain libraries. High-throughput sequencing was used to analyze the amplified TCR beta chain products. Using fastp at Q25 and MiXCR, TCRdb reprocessed the public reads and kept productive beta chains. Rows are unified per CDR3 protein, each entry keeping the most common DNA and genes. Within this sample are about 230,000 distinct CDR3 sequences, with roughly 32% of them counted one time only. The ten biggest clones cover over 1.1% of the sample.

Input material: axillary lymph node tissue. The chain was built from TRBV28 and TRBJ1-5; 9 nucleotides in the junction match TRBD1. This clonotype originated in a female donor with breast cancer. Some clones in this sample may be carry-over from other donors' samples. In nucleotide form, the sequence is TGTGCCAGCAGTCCCGACAGGGGGATTAGCAATCAGCCCCAGCATTTT. Protein translation: CASSPDRGISNQPQHF. The variable domain in full, with residues beyond the CDR3 obtained from the reference TRBV28 and TRBJ1-5 genes, is DVKVTQSSRYLVKRTGEKVFLECVQDMDHENMFWYRQDPGLGLRLIYFSYDVKMKEKGDIPEGYSVSREKKERFSLILESASTNQTSMYLCASSPDRGISNQPQHFGDGTRLSIL.